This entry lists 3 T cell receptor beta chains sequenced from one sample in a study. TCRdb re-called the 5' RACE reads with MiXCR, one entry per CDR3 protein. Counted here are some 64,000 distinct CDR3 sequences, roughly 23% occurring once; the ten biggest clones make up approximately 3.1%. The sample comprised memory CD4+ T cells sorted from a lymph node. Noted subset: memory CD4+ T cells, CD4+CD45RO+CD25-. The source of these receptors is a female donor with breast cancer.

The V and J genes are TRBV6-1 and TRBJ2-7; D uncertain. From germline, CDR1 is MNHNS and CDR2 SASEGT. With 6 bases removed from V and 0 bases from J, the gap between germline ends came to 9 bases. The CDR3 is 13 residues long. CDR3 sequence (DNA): TGTGCCAGCAGAAGACAAGGCTCCTACGAGCAGTACTTC. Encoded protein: CASRRQGSYEQYF.

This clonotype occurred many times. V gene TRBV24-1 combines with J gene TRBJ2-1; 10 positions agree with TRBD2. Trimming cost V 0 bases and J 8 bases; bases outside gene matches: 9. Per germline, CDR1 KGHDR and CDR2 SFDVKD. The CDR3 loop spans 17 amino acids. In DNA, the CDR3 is TGTGCCACCAGTGATTTGGGCCTAGCGGGAGCAGGGTATGAGCAGTTCTTC. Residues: CATSDLGLAGAGYEQFF.

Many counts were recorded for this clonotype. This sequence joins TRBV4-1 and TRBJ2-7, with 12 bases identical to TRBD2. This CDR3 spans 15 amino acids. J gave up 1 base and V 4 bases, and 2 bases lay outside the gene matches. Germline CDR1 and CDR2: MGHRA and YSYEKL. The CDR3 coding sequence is TGCGCCAGCAGCCGACTAGCGGGGGTATCCTACGAGCAGTACTTC. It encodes CASSRLAGVSYEQYF.